The 5 T cell receptor beta chains presented below share a single source sample, sequenced in a study of blood T cells in healthy people across ages. Next came a second PCR, run for about 7 to 12 cycles, which used a sample-barcoded 5' primer along with a J-beta primer mix. TCRdb reprocessed the 5' RACE reads via MiXCR and lists one record per CDR3 protein. This sample has roughly 1,100,000 distinct CDR3 sequences, with almost 25% found just once. The same data also went into a second study, on T cells of mothers and their children.

Sequencing was carried out using blood. The origin of the receptors is a girl aged 2-10 years in good health.

The chain combines TRBV7-9 with TRBJ2-5; 10 bases are a match to TRBD2. Germline-derived CDR1 and CDR2 are SEHNR and FQNEAQ (reference sequence). The CDR3 is 15 amino acids. The V and J ends lost 4 bases and 5 bases, in that order; junction bases with no gene match: 7. In nucleotides, the CDR3 is TGTGCCAGCAGCTCTCTAGCGGGGGCGGGGGAGACCCAGTACTTC. It is translated as CASSSLAGAGETQYF.

This chain links TRBV5-1 with TRBJ1-1; the D gene is possibly TRBD1 (5 bases). The CDR3 runs 12 residues. Trimming cost V 4 bases and J 3 bases, with 7 bases left between them. Germline CDR1 is SGHRS and CDR2 is YFSETQ. The DNA of the CDR3 is TGCGCCAGCAGCGTCAGGGACACTGAAGCTTTCTTT. This codes for CASSVRDTEAFF.

The chain joins TRBV28 to TRBJ1-4, with D unresolved. The germline V gene has CDR1 MDHEN and CDR2 SYDVKM. V dropped 3 bases and J dropped 0 bases, with 8 bases sitting between them. There are 15 residues in the CDR3. The CDR3 protein is CASSFEQATNEKLFF. In nucleotides, the CDR3 is TGTGCCAGCAGTTTTGAGCAGGCAACTAATGAAAAACTGTTTTTT. Supplemented by reference TRBV28 and TRBJ1-4, the full variable domain reads DVKVTQSSRYLVKRTGEKVFLECVQDMDHENMFWYRQDPGLGLRLIYFSYDVKMKEKGDIPEGYSVSREKKERFSLILESASTNQTSMYLCASSFEQATNEKLFFGSGTQLSVL.

The chain has TRBV13 and TRBJ2-1; the match to TRBD2 covers 7 bases. V shed 2 bases, J shed 5 bases, and the junction held 12 bases outside the gene matches. CDR1 and CDR2 from the germline V gene are PRHDT and FYEKMQ (reference sequence). This CDR3 has 17 residues. CDR3 nucleotide sequence: TGTGCCAGCAGCTTAACTCGACTAGCTTCCACCAACAATGAGCAGTTCTTC. Translated: CASSLTRLASTNNEQFF.

The table lists this clonotype with a few counts. V is TRBV2 and J is TRBJ1-4; D unclear. The CDR3 is made up of 13 amino acids. The germline V and J ends were trimmed by 7 bases and 8 bases, with 14 bases remaining between them. Per the germline V gene, CDR1 is SNHLY and CDR2 is FYNNEI. The CDR3 reads CASTINPGEKLFF. Written as DNA, the CDR3 is TGTGCCAGCACCATCAATCCGGGGGAAAAACTGTTTTTT.